Listed below are T cell receptor beta chains from one sample, sequenced in a study of blood T cell repertoires in COVID-19. Only in-frame clones appear in the TCRdb table, and some are missing; sequencing was by immunoSEQ multiplex PCR. This table has more than 95,000 clones, approximately 81% appearing once. The sample consisted of peripheral blood. These receptors all stem from a man in his fifties or sixties with acute or convalescent COVID-19. Both conserved end residues are part of each CDR3. The order of the fields is V gene, CDR3 protein.

v_gene: TRBV4-2; CDR3aa: CASSHPGQSLTNYGYTF
v_gene: TRBV5-4; CDR3aa: CASSFSGNNNEQFF
v_gene: TRBV29-1; CDR3aa: CSVDKDRGDGYTF
v_gene: TRBV7-3; CDR3aa: CASSLSPPRNEQFF
v_gene: TRBV29-1; CDR3aa: CSVLRGWDSYNEQFF
v_gene: TRBV5-1; CDR3aa: CASSLVSGVNTEAFF
v_gene: TRBV19; CDR3aa: CASSSRQGESTEAFF
v_gene: TRBV5-1; CDR3aa: CASSLGGQGNQPQHF
v_gene: TRBV12-3/TRBV12-4; CDR3aa: CASSVQGNTEAFF
v_gene: TRBV5-1; CDR3aa: CASSLTGVSSYGYTF
v_gene: TRBV5-1; CDR3aa: CASSLALGEKLFF
v_gene: TRBV5-1; CDR3aa: CASSLDRTGNYGYTF
v_gene: TRBV7-9; CDR3aa: CASSYGQGTNYGYTF
v_gene: TRBV27; CDR3aa: CASSLSRQGYEKLFF
v_gene: TRBV5-1; CDR3aa: CASSLTGIYGYTF
v_gene: TRBV20-1; CDR3aa: CSVLSGFEQYF
v_gene: TRBV2; CDR3aa: CASSGQGDLDTQYF
v_gene: TRBV6-2/TRBV6-3; CDR3aa: CASSYVGPNEQFF
v_gene: TRBV2; CDR3aa: CASSLYYEQYF
v_gene: TRBV27; CDR3aa: CASSPLYRDNYGYTF
v_gene: TRBV3-1/TRBV3-2; CDR3aa: CASSLRGTVNYGYTF
v_gene: TRBV30; CDR3aa: CAWSPGLGRTDTQYF
v_gene: TRBV27; CDR3aa: CASSFWGQGEGGYTF
v_gene: TRBV6-4; CDR3aa: CASITTGSGGLEQYF
v_gene: TRBV6-5; CDR3aa: CASSLVDRSEAFF
v_gene: TRBV28; CDR3aa: CASSLPRDGNYGYTF
v_gene: TRBV19; CDR3aa: CASSRGSARVEGSYGYTF
v_gene: TRBV10-3; CDR3aa: CAISAGGDGYTF
v_gene: TRBV6-5; CDR3aa: CASGITGGITEAFF
v_gene: TRBV5-1; CDR3aa: CASSSYTASGEQYF
v_gene: TRBV21-1; CDR3aa: CASSRWNGLAAEGRYEQYF
v_gene: TRBV2; CDR3aa: CASTLGRDNSYNEQFF
v_gene: TRBV6-5; CDR3aa: CASQQGPGANVLTF
v_gene: TRBV25-1; CDR3aa: CASSETGGGTGELFF
v_gene: TRBV18; CDR3aa: CASSPPGIRSYEQYF
v_gene: TRBV5-1; CDR3aa: CASSPVGGPGENEQFF
v_gene: TRBV5-1; CDR3aa: CASYRDRGDEQYF